This T cell receptor (beta chain) was captured by sequencing in a study of post-analysis software for immune sequencing data. Across the study: Relapsing-remitting, secondary progressive and progressive-relapsing multiple sclerosis were all included among the disease courses.

The CDR3 contains 15 residues. Germline CDR1 is SGHVS and CDR2 is FNYEAQ. The germline V and J ends were trimmed by 5 bases and 6 bases, with 20 bases remaining between them. The study, taken as a whole, reports: The five TRBV segments detected at higher frequency in patients than in controls included TRBV5-6, TRBV5-1 and TRBV20-1. Normalized Chao1 diversity was significantly lower in multiple sclerosis patients than in controls.

This clonotype was found a few times. The antigen is undetermined. The library was made from cDNA and included unique molecular identifiers. A population of about 0.9 to 10 million T cells gave rise to roughly 0.5 million cDNA molecules. Each CDR3 protein gets one entry after TCRdb re-called the PCR reads with MiXCR. The repertoire has around 770,000 distinct CDR3 sequences, roughly 46% of them found once; the top ten carry roughly 5%. The clonotype was recovered from a girl aged 5 to 17 with multiple sclerosis. The specimen sequenced was blood. This chain connects TRBV7-6 to TRBJ2-7; tentatively, D is TRBD2 (6 bases). The CDR3 reads CASSPSGSLIAEQYF. CDR3 in DNA: TGTGCCAGCAGCCCATCCGGGAGTTTGATCGCCGAGCAGTACTTC.